A selection of T cell receptor beta chains follows, all from one sample in a study of T cell responses to AZD1222 COVID-19 vaccine. Measured with immunoSEQ multiplex PCR; TCRdb has only the in-frame clones, and not every one. The sample contains approximately 160,000 clones, around 91% of which appear only once. The source was peripheral blood, collected on day 0 of AZD1222 vaccination. These receptors all stem from an adult in good health. The CDR3 runs from the conserved cysteine through the conserved F or W. The order of the fields is D gene, clone size, V gene, J gene, CDR3 protein, CDR3 DNA. D genes are given only for firm matches. Part of the rows lack a size; the others show once, few, many or a class for expanded clones.

>-|-|TRBV7-9|TRBJ1-6
CASSRDLAYSPLHF
TGTGCCAGCAGCCGAGACTTAGCCTATTCACCCCTCCACTTT
>-|-|TRBV19|TRBJ2-7
CASSISRDSHEQYF
TGTGCCAGTAGTATATCCCGGGATTCGCACGAGCAGTACTTC
>TRBD2|-|TRBV4-3|TRBJ2-1
CASSQGHTSGRSFYNEQFF
TGCGCCAGCAGCCAAGGGCATACTAGCGGGAGGTCCTTTTACAATGAGCAGTTCTTC
>-|-|TRBV7-7|TRBJ2-5
CASARAPYQETQYF
TGTGCTAGCGCCCGGGCCCCTTACCAAGAGACCCAGTACTTC
>-|once|TRBV6-6|TRBJ2-1
CASLGRQGGNEQFF
TGTGCCAGCCTCGGGCGTCAGGGGGGCAATGAGCAGTTCTTC
>-|once|TRBV28|TRBJ1-2
CASSLAYGYTF
TGTGCCAGCAGTTTAGCCTATGGCTACACCTTC
>TRBD1|-|TRBV7-9|TRBJ1-1
CASSESRDRVRAFF
TGTGCCAGCAGCGAGTCCCGGGACAGGGTGCGAGCTTTCTTT
>-|-|TRBV3-1/TRBV3-2|TRBJ2-1
CASSQDVGDRILEQFF
TGTGCCAGCAGCCAAGATGTGGGAGATCGGATTTTGGAGCAGTTCTTC
>-|-|TRBV3-1/TRBV3-2|TRBJ1-1
CASSQDSMGEFNTEAFF
TGTGCCAGCAGCCAAGATTCGATGGGAGAATTCAACACTGAAGCTTTCTTT
>-|-|TRBV3-1/TRBV3-2|TRBJ2-1
CASSQSGADNRRQFF
TGTGCCAGCAGCCAATCGGGGGCGGATAATCGGCGGCAGTTCTTC
>TRBD1|-|TRBV5-1|TRBJ1-4
CASSLQQGITNEKLFF
TGCGCCAGCAGCTTGCAACAGGGGATCACTAATGAAAAACTGTTTTTT
>TRBD2|few|TRBV5-4|TRBJ2-7
CASSSGTTYEQYF
TGTGCCAGCAGCTCCGGGACTACCTACGAGCAGTACTTC
>-|-|TRBV11-1|TRBJ1-1
CASSTELPNTEAFF
TGTGCCAGCAGCACTGAATTACCGAACACTGAAGCTTTCTTT